This T cell receptor beta chain was observed in a study of blood T cell repertoires in COVID-19. Study as a whole: The cDNA or gDNA used as material had been derived from T cells, B-cell-depleted T cells, or PBMCs.

Profiling relied on immunoSEQ multiplex PCR, and the TCRdb table lists in-frame clones only, not all of them. The repertoire holds approximately 270,000 clones, with about 91% as singletons. Participants came from about 23 US areas, aged about 18 to 89 years. In assigning cohorts, the study relied on participant-reported clinical history. This CDR3 has 14 residues. The germline V gene encodes CDR1 MNHNY and CDR2 SVGAGI (reference sequence). Trimming left V 11 bases short and J 3 bases short, with 16 bases between. This sequence was found in a human donor in a cohort exposed to, infected with or recovered from COVID-19 (not recorded which). The donor label of this sample is uncertain. Sequencing input: PBMCs or T cells enriched from blood (not recorded which). The chain recombines TRBV6-6 with TRBJ2-2; maybe TRBD1 (5 bases). The chain's CDR3 is CAARADRDTGELFF. The DNA of the CDR3 is TGTGCCGCCAGGGCAGATCGCGACACCGGGGAGCTGTTTTTT.